A selection of T cell receptor beta chains follows, all from one sample in a study of CDR3 diversity in severe acne. TCRdb re-called the PCR reads through MiXCR, storing one row per CDR3 protein. The sample shows more than 85,000 distinct CDR3 sequences, approximately 49% of them seen only once. The sequenced sample was blood. Receptors originate from a male donor with severe acne vulgaris. The CDR3 runs from the conserved cysteine through the conserved F or W. The D gene is left open where the match is weak. Clone size is shown for a subset of rows, as once, few, many or a class of expanded clone.

v_gene: TRBV5-1
d_gene: TRBD1
abundance: many
j_gene: TRBJ1-2
CDR3nt: TGCGCCAGCAGCAACGGACAGGGAGAACGCTATGGCTACACCTTC
CDR3aa: CASSNGQGERYGYTF

v_gene: TRBV20-1
d_gene: NA
abundance: NA
j_gene: TRBJ2-7
CDR3nt: TGCAGTGCTAGAGATGAGGGGAGGGAGCAGTACTTC
CDR3aa: CSARDEGREQYF

v_gene: TRBV5-6
d_gene: NA
abundance: few
j_gene: TRBJ2-1
CDR3nt: TGTGCCAGCAGCTCAGGGGGGGGGGGGTACAATGAGCAGTTCTTC
CDR3aa: CASSSGGGGYNEQFF

v_gene: TRBV7-9
d_gene: NA
abundance: NA
j_gene: TRBJ2-2
CDR3nt: TGTGCCAGCAGCTCAAACAGGGCGGCGGGGAAGAACACCGGGGAGCTGTTTTTT
CDR3aa: CASSSNRAAGKNTGELFF

v_gene: TRBV4-3
d_gene: TRBD2
abundance: NA
j_gene: TRBJ2-7
CDR3nt: TGCGCCAGCAGCCAAGTTGGGCTAGCGGGAGACGAGCAGTACTTC
CDR3aa: CASSQVGLAGDEQYF

v_gene: TRBV24-1
d_gene: NA
abundance: many
j_gene: TRBJ2-2
CDR3nt: TGTGCCACCAGTGATTCAGCCCGGGGGCGCACCGGGGAGCTGTTTTTT
CDR3aa: CATSDSARGRTGELFF

v_gene: TRBV10-2
d_gene: TRBD1
abundance: NA
j_gene: TRBJ1-5
CDR3nt: TGCGCCATCGGACAGGGGTTGTATCAGCCCCAGCATTTT
CDR3aa: CAIGQGLYQPQHF

v_gene: TRBV6-6
d_gene: NA
abundance: many
j_gene: TRBJ1-2
CDR3nt: TGTGCCAGCAGTTCCAACAGAGATGGCTACACCTTC
CDR3aa: CASSSNRDGYTF

v_gene: TRBV6-6
d_gene: NA
abundance: NA
j_gene: TRBJ2-7
CDR3nt: TGTGCCAGCGAAGCGGAGTGGGGCTACGAGCAGTACTTC
CDR3aa: CASEAEWGYEQYF

v_gene: TRBV27
d_gene: TRBD1
abundance: many
j_gene: TRBJ2-7
CDR3nt: TGTGCCAGCAGCCCTGACAGGGACGAGCAGTACTTC
CDR3aa: CASSPDRDEQYF

v_gene: TRBV20-1
d_gene: NA
abundance: NA
j_gene: TRBJ1-5
CDR3nt: TGCAGTGCTAGAGATTTTAAACAGGGAGACTCCGAGCAGCCCCAGCATTTT
CDR3aa: CSARDFKQGDSEQPQHF

v_gene: TRBV6-1
d_gene: NA
abundance: few
j_gene: TRBJ2-1
CDR3nt: TGTGCCAGCAGCCCTACAGAATACAATGAGCAGTTCTTC
CDR3aa: CASSPTEYNEQFF

v_gene: TRBV5-1
d_gene: TRBD2
abundance: few
j_gene: TRBJ2-5
CDR3nt: TGCGCCAGCAGCTTGGCCGGGAGGGCCGGAGAGACCCAGTACTTC
CDR3aa: CASSLAGRAGETQYF

v_gene: TRBV7-6
d_gene: NA
abundance: once
j_gene: TRBJ2-7
CDR3nt: TGTGCCAGCAGCCAGCAGGGAACCTACGAGCAGTACTTC
CDR3aa: CASSQQGTYEQYF

v_gene: TRBV6-5
d_gene: NA
abundance: NA
j_gene: TRBJ2-7
CDR3nt: TGTGCCAGCAGTCCGAGGGTTTCAACTCACGAGCAGTACTTC
CDR3aa: CASSPRVSTHEQYF

v_gene: TRBV19
d_gene: NA
abundance: NA
j_gene: TRBJ1-1
CDR3nt: TGTGCCAGTAGTAGCCAGGGTATGGATGTCACTGAAGCTTTCTTT
CDR3aa: CASSSQGMDVTEAFF

v_gene: TRBV28
d_gene: TRBD2
abundance: NA
j_gene: TRBJ2-7
CDR3nt: TGTGCCAGCAGCCTACTAGCGGGAACTCTTACCTACGAGCAGTACTTC
CDR3aa: CASSLLAGTLTYEQYF

v_gene: TRBV6-5
d_gene: NA
abundance: few
j_gene: TRBJ2-1
CDR3nt: TGTGCCAGCATACGGGGAGCTGAGCAGTTCTTC
CDR3aa: CASIRGAEQFF

v_gene: TRBV3-1
d_gene: NA
abundance: NA
j_gene: TRBJ2-5
CDR3nt: TGTGCCAGCAGCCAAGATGGGCTAGCGCCCCAAGAGACCCAGTACTTC
CDR3aa: CASSQDGLAPQETQYF

v_gene: TRBV4-1
d_gene: NA
abundance: NA
j_gene: TRBJ1-2
CDR3nt: TGCGCCAGCAGCCAAGTAGAGGACCGAGGATATGGCTACACCTTC
CDR3aa: CASSQVEDRGYGYTF

v_gene: TRBV5-1
d_gene: NA
abundance: medium-sized
j_gene: TRBJ2-1
CDR3nt: TGCGCCAGCAGCTTGACAGGGGACTTCTACAATGAGCAGTTCTTC
CDR3aa: CASSLTGDFYNEQFF

v_gene: TRBV6-1
d_gene: TRBD1
abundance: NA
j_gene: TRBJ1-1
CDR3nt: TGTGCCAGCAGTGAGGGACAGGGTGATGAAGCTTTCTTT
CDR3aa: CASSEGQGDEAFF

v_gene: TRBV15
d_gene: NA
abundance: many
j_gene: TRBJ2-6
CDR3nt: TGTGCCACCAGCGAACAGTCCCTCTCTGGGGCCAACGTCCTGACTTTC
CDR3aa: CATSEQSLSGANVLTF

v_gene: TRBV7-3
d_gene: TRBD1
abundance: NA
j_gene: TRBJ2-7
CDR3nt: TGTGCCAGCGGATTTCGTTCGGGACAGGGCGTGACCGGGGAGCAGTACTTC
CDR3aa: CASGFRSGQGVTGEQYF

v_gene: TRBV20-1
d_gene: NA
abundance: many
j_gene: TRBJ1-1
CDR3nt: TGCAGCGCTGGGACGGCTGCTTTCTTT
CDR3aa: CSAGTAAFF

v_gene: TRBV29-1
d_gene: NA
abundance: NA
j_gene: TRBJ1-2
CDR3nt: TGCAGCGTTGAGAGCCGATATGGCTACACCTTC
CDR3aa: CSVESRYGYTF

v_gene: TRBV7-9
d_gene: TRBD1
abundance: NA
j_gene: TRBJ2-2
CDR3nt: TGTGCCAGCAGCCCTCCCGGGACAGGACACACCGGGGAGCTGTTTTTT
CDR3aa: CASSPPGTGHTGELFF

v_gene: TRBV6-5
d_gene: NA
abundance: once
j_gene: TRBJ2-1
CDR3nt: TGTGCCAGCAGTTACGGGAGGGGGGGAAATGAGCAGCTCTTC
CDR3aa: CASSYGRGGNEQLF

v_gene: TRBV18
d_gene: TRBD1
abundance: few
j_gene: TRBJ1-1
CDR3nt: TGTGCCAGCTCACCACTTACAGGGGCTGCTGAAGCTTTCTTT
CDR3aa: CASSPLTGAAEAFF

v_gene: TRBV7-8
d_gene: TRBD1
abundance: once
j_gene: TRBJ1-4
CDR3nt: TGTGCCAGCAGCTCTCGGGCGACAGGGGGCGAGGGTGAAAAACTGTTTTTT
CDR3aa: CASSSRATGGEGEKLFF

v_gene: TRBV7-2
d_gene: NA
abundance: many
j_gene: TRBJ1-1
CDR3nt: TGTGCCAGCAGCCAACTAGCGAGGAACCCTGAAGCTTTCTTT
CDR3aa: CASSQLARNPEAFF

v_gene: TRBV19
d_gene: NA
abundance: many
j_gene: TRBJ2-5
CDR3nt: TGTGCCAGTGCTCCCTTCGGGGTCGGGCAAGAGACCCAGTACTTC
CDR3aa: CASAPFGVGQETQYF

v_gene: TRBV7-7
d_gene: NA
abundance: NA
j_gene: TRBJ1-3
CDR3nt: TGTGCCAGCAGCCCTGGGGGGCTGTGCTCTGGAAACACCATATATTTT
CDR3aa: CASSPGGLCSGNTIYF

v_gene: TRBV11-1
d_gene: TRBD2
abundance: NA
j_gene: TRBJ2-5
CDR3nt: TGTGCCAGCAGCCCTAGACTAGCGGTTGGGGAGACCCAGTACTTC
CDR3aa: CASSPRLAVGETQYF

v_gene: TRBV20-1
d_gene: NA
abundance: many
j_gene: TRBJ2-1
CDR3nt: TGCAGTGCCCTTAGTAGGGGAGCCTCGGGTGGGGATGAGCAGTTCTTC
CDR3aa: CSALSRGASGGDEQFF

v_gene: TRBV20-1
d_gene: TRBD2
abundance: NA
j_gene: TRBJ2-3
CDR3nt: TGCAGTGCTCCTGCACCGGGACTAGCGGGGGGCACAGATACGCAGTATTTT
CDR3aa: CSAPAPGLAGGTDTQYF

v_gene: TRBV24-1
d_gene: NA
abundance: many
j_gene: TRBJ2-3
CDR3nt: TGTGCCACCAGTGATCCCCAGCGGTCTAGCACAGATACGCAGTATTTT
CDR3aa: CATSDPQRSSTDTQYF

v_gene: TRBV5-6
d_gene: NA
abundance: many
j_gene: TRBJ1-2
CDR3nt: TGTGCCAGCAGCTTGGGACAGGCGAGCTATGGCTACACCTTC
CDR3aa: CASSLGQASYGYTF

v_gene: TRBV7-9
d_gene: NA
abundance: NA
j_gene: TRBJ2-2
CDR3nt: TGTGCCAGCAGCTCACGGACGGTGAACACCGGGGAGCTGTTTTTT
CDR3aa: CASSSRTVNTGELFF

v_gene: TRBV20-1
d_gene: TRBD2
abundance: few
j_gene: TRBJ2-1
CDR3nt: TGCAGTGCTAGAGATCTCGCTAGCGGGAGTATTTTGAATGAGCAGTTCTTC
CDR3aa: CSARDLASGSILNEQFF

v_gene: TRBV25-1
d_gene: NA
abundance: NA
j_gene: TRBJ2-6
CDR3nt: TGTGCCAGCAGTGAATTCATAGGGCCTGGGGCCAACGTCCTGACTTTC
CDR3aa: CASSEFIGPGANVLTF

v_gene: TRBV10-3
d_gene: NA
abundance: NA
j_gene: TRBJ2-7
CDR3nt: TGTGCCATCAGTGACAGGAACCACGAGCAGTACTTC
CDR3aa: CAISDRNHEQYF

v_gene: TRBV10-3
d_gene: NA
abundance: NA
j_gene: TRBJ2-7
CDR3nt: TGTGCCATCAGTGAATTAAGGTCGCGGGATCGGGAGCAGTACTTC
CDR3aa: CAISELRSRDREQYF

v_gene: TRBV15
d_gene: TRBD1
abundance: NA
j_gene: TRBJ2-5
CDR3nt: TGTGCCACCAGCAGAGAAAGTCCGGGACAGAAGTACCAAGAGACCCAGTACTTC
CDR3aa: CATSRESPGQKYQETQYF

v_gene: TRBV4-1
d_gene: TRBD1
abundance: many
j_gene: TRBJ2-7
CDR3nt: TGCGCCAGCAGCCCCGGGACAGCCACTGACTACGAGCAGTACTTC
CDR3aa: CASSPGTATDYEQYF

v_gene: TRBV6-2/TRBV6-3
d_gene: NA
abundance: NA
j_gene: TRBJ1-2
CDR3nt: TGTGCCAGCAGTTACGATCGAGGGAACTATGGCTACACCTTC
CDR3aa: CASSYDRGNYGYTF

v_gene: TRBV7-2
d_gene: TRBD1
abundance: NA
j_gene: TRBJ1-2
CDR3nt: TGTGCCAGCAGCTTAGGGAGCGGGAGTGACCAGACAGGGACCCCTAGCTATGGCTACACCTTC
CDR3aa: CASSLGSGSDQTGTPSYGYTF

v_gene: TRBV15
d_gene: NA
abundance: NA
j_gene: TRBJ2-3
CDR3nt: TGTGCCACCAGCAGAGAGCCCGGGGTCACAGATACGCAGTATTTT
CDR3aa: CATSREPGVTDTQYF

v_gene: TRBV7-3
d_gene: NA
abundance: NA
j_gene: TRBJ1-1
CDR3nt: TGTGCCAGCATCGGGAACACTGAAGCTTTCTTT
CDR3aa: CASIGNTEAFF

v_gene: TRBV18
d_gene: TRBD1
abundance: NA
j_gene: TRBJ1-1
CDR3nt: TGTGCCAGCTCACCACTCGGACAGGTCGGCATTGAGGCTTTCTTT
CDR3aa: CASSPLGQVGIEAFF

v_gene: TRBV29-1
d_gene: TRBD1
abundance: NA
j_gene: TRBJ1-2
CDR3nt: TGCAGCGTTGGACAGGGGGCTGGCTACACCTTC
CDR3aa: CSVGQGAGYTF

v_gene: TRBV20-1
d_gene: NA
abundance: NA
j_gene: TRBJ2-7
CDR3nt: TGCAGTGCTAGGGCGGGTAGTGCCTACGAGCAGTACTTC
CDR3aa: CSARAGSAYEQYF

v_gene: TRBV2
d_gene: NA
abundance: many
j_gene: TRBJ1-1
CDR3nt: TGTGCCAGCAGTCATTTCGACAGACCGAACACTGAAGCTTTCTTT
CDR3aa: CASSHFDRPNTEAFF

v_gene: TRBV7-9
d_gene: TRBD2
abundance: NA
j_gene: TRBJ2-1
CDR3nt: TGTGCCAGCAGCCCGCCGACTAGCGGGAACTACAATGAGCAGTTCTTC
CDR3aa: CASSPPTSGNYNEQFF